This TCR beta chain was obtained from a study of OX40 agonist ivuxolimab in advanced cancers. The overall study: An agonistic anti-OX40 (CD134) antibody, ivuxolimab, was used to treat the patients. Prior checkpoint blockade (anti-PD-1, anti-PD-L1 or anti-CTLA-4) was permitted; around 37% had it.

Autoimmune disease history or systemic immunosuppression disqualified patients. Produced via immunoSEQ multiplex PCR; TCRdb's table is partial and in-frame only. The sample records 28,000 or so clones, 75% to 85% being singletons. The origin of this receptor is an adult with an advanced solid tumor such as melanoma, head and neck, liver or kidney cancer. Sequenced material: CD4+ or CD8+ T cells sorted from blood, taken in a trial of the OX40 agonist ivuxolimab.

CDR3 region: CASSFSPGLAGGSADTQYF. The CDR3 DNA is TGTGCCAGCAGCTTCTCCCCGGGACTAGCGGGAGGGTCAGCAGATACGCAGTATTTT. The chain uses TRBV9 and TRBJ2-3; TRBD2 aligns across 16 bases. The CDR3 contains 19 residues. Germline V lookup: CDR1 SGDLS, CDR2 YYNGEE. The V segment lost 4 bases and the J segment 4 bases; nucleotides outside the gene matches: 12.